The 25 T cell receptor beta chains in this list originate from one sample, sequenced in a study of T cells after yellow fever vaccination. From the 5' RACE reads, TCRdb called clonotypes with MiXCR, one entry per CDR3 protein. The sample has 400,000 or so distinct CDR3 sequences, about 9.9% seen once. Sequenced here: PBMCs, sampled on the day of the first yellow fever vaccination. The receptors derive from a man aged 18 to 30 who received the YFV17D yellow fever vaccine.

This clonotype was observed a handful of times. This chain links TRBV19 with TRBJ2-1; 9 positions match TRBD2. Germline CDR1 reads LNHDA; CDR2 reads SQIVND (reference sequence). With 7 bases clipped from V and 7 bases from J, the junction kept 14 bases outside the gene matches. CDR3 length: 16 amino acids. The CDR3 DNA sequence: TGTGCCAGTACCGAAACTGGGACTAGCAGGGTGAATGAGCAGTTCTTC. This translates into CASTETGTSRVNEQFF. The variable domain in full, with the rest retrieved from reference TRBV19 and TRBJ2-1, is DGGITQSPKYLFRKEGQNVTLSCEQNLNHDAMYWYRQDPGQGLRLIYYSQIVNDFQKGDIAEGYSVSREKKESFPLTVTSAQKNPTAFYLCASTETGTSRVNEQFFGPGTRLTVL.

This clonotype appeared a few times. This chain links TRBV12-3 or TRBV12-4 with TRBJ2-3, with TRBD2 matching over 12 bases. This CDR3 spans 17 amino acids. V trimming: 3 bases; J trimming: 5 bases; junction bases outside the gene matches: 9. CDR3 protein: CASSLGSLAGGRDTQYF. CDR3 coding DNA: TGTGCCAGCAGTTTGGGCTCCCTAGCGGGGGGGCGAGATACGCAGTATTTT.

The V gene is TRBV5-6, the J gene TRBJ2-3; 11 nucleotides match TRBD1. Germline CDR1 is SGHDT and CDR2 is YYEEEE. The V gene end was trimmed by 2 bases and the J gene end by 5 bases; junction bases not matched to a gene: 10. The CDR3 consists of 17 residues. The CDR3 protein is CASSFFEDRGRGDTQYF. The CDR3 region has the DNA TGTGCCAGCAGCTTTTTCGAGGACAGGGGGCGAGGAGATACGCAGTATTTT.

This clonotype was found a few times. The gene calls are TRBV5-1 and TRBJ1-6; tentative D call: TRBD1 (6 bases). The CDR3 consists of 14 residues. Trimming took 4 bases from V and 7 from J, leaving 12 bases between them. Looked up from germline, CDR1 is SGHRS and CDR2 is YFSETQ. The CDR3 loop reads CASSPRQANSPLHF. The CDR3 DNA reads TGCGCCAGCAGCCCCCGACAGGCCAATTCACCCCTCCACTTT.

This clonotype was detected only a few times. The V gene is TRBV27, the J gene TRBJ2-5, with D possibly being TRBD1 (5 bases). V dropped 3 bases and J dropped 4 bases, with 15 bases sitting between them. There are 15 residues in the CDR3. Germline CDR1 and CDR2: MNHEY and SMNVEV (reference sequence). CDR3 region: CASSFRGRVGETQYF. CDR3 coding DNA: TGTGCCAGCAGTTTTAGGGGTAGGGTAGGAGAGACCCAGTACTTC.

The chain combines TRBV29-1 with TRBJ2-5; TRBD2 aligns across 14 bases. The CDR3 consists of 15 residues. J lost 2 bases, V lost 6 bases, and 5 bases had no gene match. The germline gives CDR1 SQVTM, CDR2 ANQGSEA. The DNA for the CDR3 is TGCAGCGTGGGGACTAGCGGGGGCCCACAAGAGACCCAGTACTTC. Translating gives CSVGTSGGPQETQYF.

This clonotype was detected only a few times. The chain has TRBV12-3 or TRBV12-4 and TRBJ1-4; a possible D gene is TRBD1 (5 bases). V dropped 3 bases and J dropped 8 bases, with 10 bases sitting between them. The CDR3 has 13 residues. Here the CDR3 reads CASSFGGQEKLFF. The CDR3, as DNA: TGTGCCAGCAGTTTTGGGGGTCAAGAAAAACTGTTTTTT.

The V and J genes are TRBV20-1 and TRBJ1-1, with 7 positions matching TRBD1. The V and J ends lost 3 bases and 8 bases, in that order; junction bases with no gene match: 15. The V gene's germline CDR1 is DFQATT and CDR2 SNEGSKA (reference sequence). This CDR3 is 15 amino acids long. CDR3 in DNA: TGCAGTGCTAGGCGACTACACAGGGGACGAGGGGAAGCTTTCTTT. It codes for CSARRLHRGRGEAFF.

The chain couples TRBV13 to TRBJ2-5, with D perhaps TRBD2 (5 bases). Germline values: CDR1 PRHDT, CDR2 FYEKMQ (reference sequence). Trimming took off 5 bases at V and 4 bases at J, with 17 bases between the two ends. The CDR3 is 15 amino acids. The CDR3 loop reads CASSTTTASRETQYF. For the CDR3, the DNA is TGTGCCAGCAGCACTACCACGGCTAGCAGAGAGACCCAGTACTTC.

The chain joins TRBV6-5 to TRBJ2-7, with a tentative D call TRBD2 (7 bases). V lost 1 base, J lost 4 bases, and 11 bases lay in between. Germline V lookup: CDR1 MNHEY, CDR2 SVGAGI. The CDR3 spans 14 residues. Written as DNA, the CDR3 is TGTGCCAGCAGTTACTTGCGGGGGCTATACGAGCAGTACTTC. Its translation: CASSYLRGLYEQYF.

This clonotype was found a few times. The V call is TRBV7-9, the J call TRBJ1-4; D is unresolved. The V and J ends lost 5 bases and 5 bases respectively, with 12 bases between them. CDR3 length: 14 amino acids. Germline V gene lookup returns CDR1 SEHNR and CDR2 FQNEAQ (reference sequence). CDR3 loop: CASSITDENEKLFF. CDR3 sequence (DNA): TGTGCCAGCAGCATAACGGACGAAAATGAAAAACTGTTTTTT.

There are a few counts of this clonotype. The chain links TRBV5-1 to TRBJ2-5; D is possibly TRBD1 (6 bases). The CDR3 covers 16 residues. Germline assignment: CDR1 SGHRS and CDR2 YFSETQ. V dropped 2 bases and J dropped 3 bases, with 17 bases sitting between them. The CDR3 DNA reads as TGCGCCAGCAGCTTACAGGGCCCCGCCCGGGAAGAGACCCAGTACTTC. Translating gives CASSLQGPAREETQYF.

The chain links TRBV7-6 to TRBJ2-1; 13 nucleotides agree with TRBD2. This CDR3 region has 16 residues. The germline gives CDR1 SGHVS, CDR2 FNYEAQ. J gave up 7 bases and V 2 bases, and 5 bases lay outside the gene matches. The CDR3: CASSLMGTSGANEQFF. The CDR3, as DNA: TGTGCCAGCAGCTTAATGGGGACTAGCGGGGCGAATGAGCAGTTCTTC. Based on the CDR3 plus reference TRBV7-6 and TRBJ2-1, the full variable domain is GAGVSQSPRYKVTKRGQDVALRCDPISGHVSLYWYRQALGQGPEFLTYFNYEAQQDKSGLPNDRFSAERPEGSISTLTIQRTEQRDSAMYRCASSLMGTSGANEQFFGPGTRLTVL.

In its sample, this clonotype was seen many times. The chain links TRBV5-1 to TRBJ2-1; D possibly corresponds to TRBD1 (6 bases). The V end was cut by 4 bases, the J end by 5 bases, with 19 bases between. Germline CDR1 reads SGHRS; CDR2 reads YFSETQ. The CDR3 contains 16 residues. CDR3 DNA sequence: TGCGCCAGCAGCCCACTAAGCAGACAGGTCCACAATGAGCAGTTCTTC. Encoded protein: CASSPLSRQVHNEQFF.

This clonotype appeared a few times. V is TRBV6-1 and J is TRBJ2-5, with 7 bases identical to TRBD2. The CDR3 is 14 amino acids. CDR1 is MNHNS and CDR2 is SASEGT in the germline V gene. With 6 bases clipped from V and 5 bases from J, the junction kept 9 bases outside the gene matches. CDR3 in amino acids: CASRPWGGGETQYF. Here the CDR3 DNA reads TGTGCCAGCAGGCCCTGGGGGGGTGGGGAGACCCAGTACTTC.

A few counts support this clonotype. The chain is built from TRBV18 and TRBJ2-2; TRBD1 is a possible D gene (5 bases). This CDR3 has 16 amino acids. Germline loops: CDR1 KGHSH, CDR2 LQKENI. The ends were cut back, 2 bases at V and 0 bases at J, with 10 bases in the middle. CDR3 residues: CASSPGHPTNTGELFF. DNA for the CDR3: TGTGCCAGCTCACCAGGACACCCAACGAACACCGGGGAGCTGTTTTTT.

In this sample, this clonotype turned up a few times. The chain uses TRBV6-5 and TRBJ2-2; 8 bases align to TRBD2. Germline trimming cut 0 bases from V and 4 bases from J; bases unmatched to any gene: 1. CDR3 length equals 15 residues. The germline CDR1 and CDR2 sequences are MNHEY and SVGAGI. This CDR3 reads CASSYSLAGTGELFF. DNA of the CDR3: TGTGCCAGCAGTTACTCCCTAGCGGGCACCGGGGAGCTGTTTTTT.

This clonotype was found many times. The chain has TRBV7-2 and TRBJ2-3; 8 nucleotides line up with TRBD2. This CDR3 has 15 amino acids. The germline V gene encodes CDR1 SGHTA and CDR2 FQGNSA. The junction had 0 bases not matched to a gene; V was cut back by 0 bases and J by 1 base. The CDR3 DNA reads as TGTGCCAGCAGCTTAGCAGCGGGGGGCACAGATACGCAGTATTTT. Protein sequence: CASSLAAGGTDTQYF.

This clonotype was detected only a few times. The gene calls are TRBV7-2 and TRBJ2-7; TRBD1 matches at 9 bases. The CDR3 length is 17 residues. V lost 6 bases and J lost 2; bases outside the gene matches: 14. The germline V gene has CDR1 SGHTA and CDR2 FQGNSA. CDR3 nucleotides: TGTGCCAGCAGAAGTACAGGGGGCGAAGCCCTCCCCTACGAGCAGTACTTC. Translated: CASRSTGGEALPYEQYF.

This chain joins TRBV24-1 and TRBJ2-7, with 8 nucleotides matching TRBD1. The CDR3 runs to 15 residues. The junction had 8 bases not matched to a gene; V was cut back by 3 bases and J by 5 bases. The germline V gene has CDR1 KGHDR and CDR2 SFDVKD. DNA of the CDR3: TGTGCCACCAGTGATACTGAGACAGGGGCGGACGAGCAGTACTTC. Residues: CATSDTETGADEQYF.

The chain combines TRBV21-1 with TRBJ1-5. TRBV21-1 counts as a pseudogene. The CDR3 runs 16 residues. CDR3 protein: CASSQEGGGARQPQHF. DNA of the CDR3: TGTGCCAGCAGCCAGGAAGGGGGAGGGGCAAGGCAGCCCCAGCATTTT.

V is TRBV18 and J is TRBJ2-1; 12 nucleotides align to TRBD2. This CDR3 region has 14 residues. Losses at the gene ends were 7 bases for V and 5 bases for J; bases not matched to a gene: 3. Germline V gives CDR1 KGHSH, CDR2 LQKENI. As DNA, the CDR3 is TGTGCCAGCTTCGGACTAGCGGGGAACAATGAGCAGTTCTTC. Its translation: CASFGLAGNNEQFF.

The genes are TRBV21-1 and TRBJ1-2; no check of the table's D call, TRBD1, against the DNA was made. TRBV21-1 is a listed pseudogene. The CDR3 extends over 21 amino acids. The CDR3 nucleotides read TGTGCCAGCAGCAAAGCATGGACTAGGAGGAGAGACCGGGACAGGGGATATGGCTACACCTTC. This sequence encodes CASSKAWTRRRDRDRGYGYTF.

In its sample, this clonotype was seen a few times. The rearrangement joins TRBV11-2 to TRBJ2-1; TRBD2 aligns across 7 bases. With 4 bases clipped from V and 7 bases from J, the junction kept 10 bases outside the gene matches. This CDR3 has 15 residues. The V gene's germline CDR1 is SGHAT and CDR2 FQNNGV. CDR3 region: CASSSIAGGHNEQFF. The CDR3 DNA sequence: TGTGCCAGCAGCTCAATAGCGGGTGGTCATAATGAGCAGTTCTTC.

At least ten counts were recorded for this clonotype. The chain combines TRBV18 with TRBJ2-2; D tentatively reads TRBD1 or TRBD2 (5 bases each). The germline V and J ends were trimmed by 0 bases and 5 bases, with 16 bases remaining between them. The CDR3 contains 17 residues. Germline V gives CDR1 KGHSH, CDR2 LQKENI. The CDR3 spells CASSPPPGPHRTGELFF. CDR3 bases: TGTGCCAGCTCACCACCCCCGGGACCCCACCGGACCGGGGAGCTGTTTTTT.